This TCR beta chain was profiled in a study of precursors of human CD4 cytotoxic T cells (dated by TCRdb to between 2017 and 2018). In the study overall: In total, CD4+ memory subsets from 14 to 15 donors went into the bulk TCR-seq analysis. Sequences for both the TCRalpha and TCRbeta chains came out of the TCR-seq analysis of 14 donors (table S7). General conclusions and limits of the study: IL-7Rhigh and IL-7R- TEMRA subsets showed more restricted TCR repertoires, with lower diversity and more expanded clonotypes, than TCM and TEM subsets. According to the authors, a human observational design cannot definitively establish the direction of differentiation between precursor and effector cells. A bigger share of IL-7Rhigh TEMRA clonotypes consisted of expanded effector clonotypes than was the case for TEM or TCM clonotypes. Only about 95% of the 14 donors were included in some bulk TCR-seq comparisons, suggesting that not every subset was available for every donor.

This clonotype is large (0.1 to 1%) in terms of sample share. Its antigen is not yet known. No base-level quality is on record; no much larger clone is a single base apart. To test whether a precursor-effector relationship exists among CD4 cytotoxic T cells, bulk UMI-based TCR sequencing was run on four sorted CD4+ memory subsets: TCM, TEM, IL-7Rhigh TEMRA, and IL-7R- TEMRA. Cells were obtained from peripheral blood mononuclear cells isolated from human blood. Germline trimming amounts to 8 bases on V and 12 bases on J, with 15 as the count of junction bases outside the gene matches. The germline V gene encodes CDR1 MNHEY and CDR2 SVGEGT. Counted from cysteine to phenylalanine, this CDR3 has 13 amino acids. Just CDR3 DNA is preserved here, 39 bases in frame from base 1. TCRdb records Illumina MiSeq as the sequencer. The paper's data handling went like this. To quantify repertoire diversity, the Shannon-Wiener index was calculated using VDJtools. A TCRbeta clonotype was considered expanded if its clonotype frequency was 3 or more. TCRdb itself trimmed the public reads at Q25 with fastp, ran MiXCR and retained productive beta chains. Identical CDR3 proteins give one entry, which carries the most common genes and DNA. The V and J calls come from TCRdb's annotation, not from the publication. In this sample the table shows about 790 distinct CDR3 sequences, about 13% of which occur a single time. The ten largest clones represent about 7.1% of the sample.

The source material was memory CD4+ T cells from blood (PBMCs). The sequence links TRBV6-2 or TRBV6-3 to TRBJ1-1, and 7 junction bases match TRBD1. The receptor comes from a human donor in good health. The nucleotide sequence is TGTGCCAGCCATAATCCGGACAGGTTGGGATCTTTCTTT. It translates to CASHNPDRLGSFF.